This T cell receptor (beta chain) was documented in a study of CD8 T cells in Susac syndrome. Reverse transcription of roughly 0.45 to 1 ug RNA was performed with random hexamers. TCRdb redid the calling of the immunoSEQ multiplex PCR reads with MiXCR, one entry per CDR3 protein. The sample has about 130,000 distinct CDR3 sequences, 90% to 95% seen once. CDR1 is SEHNR and CDR2 is FQNEAQ in the germline V gene (reference sequence). V dropped 4 bases and J dropped 3 bases, with 9 bases sitting between them. CDR3 length: 13 residues. Only one count was recorded for this clonotype. This chain connects TRBV7-9 to TRBJ1-1; D is uncertain. The receptor was isolated from a human donor in good health. The material sequenced was CD4+ T cells from PBMCs. The CDR3 region has the DNA TGTGCCAGCAGCTCCCAGCCAGACACTGAAGCTTTCTTT. The encoded protein is CASSSQPDTEAFF.